This T cell receptor (beta chain) is drawn from a study of shared clonotypes between healthy human individuals. Here immunoSEQ multiplex PCR was the method, and the copy in TCRdb shows in-frame clones only, minus some. Among 2,100,000 or so clones, nearly 97% were seen once, and the ten largest hold 0.13%. Germline CDR1 reads LNHDA; CDR2 reads SQIVND (reference sequence). V was clipped by 6 bases and J by 2 bases, with 9 bases between them. This CDR3 has 13 amino acids. Sequencing was carried out using naive CD4+ T cells sorted from blood. Subset indicated: CD45RA+ positively selected. This chain joins TRBV19 and TRBJ2-3; D remains unclear. This clonotype was sampled from a man aged 18 to 30 in good health. This chain's CDR3 is CASRQIITDTQYF. Written as DNA, the CDR3 is TGTGCCAGTAGGCAGATCATCACAGATACGCAGTATTTT.